The entry below describes one TCR beta chain. Its antigen is not identified. The sample belongs to a study of T cells in localized non-small cell lung cancer. Findings of the study overall: Tumor trailed uninvolved adjacent lung in T cell clonality, which peaked there. Sequencing, confined to only one tumor region, leaves heterogeneity possible. Elevated circulating T cell density in blood was associated with longer overall survival. When the top 100 tumor clones were examined, a median around 61 of them also appeared in the adjacent lung, which was paired and uninvolved.

The data were produced by immunoSEQ multiplex PCR, yet TCRdb's version contains in-frame clones alone and is incomplete. The table lists tens of thousands of clones, approximately 80% of them singletons. Trimming removed 3 bases from V and 6 bases from J, with 11 bases in between. This CDR3 comprises 13 residues. CDR1 and CDR2 (germline): SGHTA, FQGNSA. This TCR was sampled from a female donor aged 60 or older with stage I lung adenocarcinoma. The chain couples TRBV7-2 to TRBJ1-2; D unresolved. This sample comprised peripheral blood, obtained before any cancer treatment. The CDR3, as DNA: TGTGCCAGCAGCTTGCCAGGAGTGGATGGCTACACCTTC. As protein: CASSLPGVDGYTF.